The source of this TCR beta chain is a study of T cells in Graves' hyperthyroidism and ophthalmopathy. Unmatched junction bases numbered 5, after V lost 5 bases and J lost 4 bases. The germline gives CDR1 SGHRS, CDR2 YFSETQ. The CDR3 covers 15 residues. Absent ophthalmopathy progression within 18 months defined stable Graves' hyperthyroidism. RNA transcripts provided the source from which TCR beta CDR3 regions were amplified. Using the HTBI primer set, a first-round RT-PCR was run on the TCR CDR3. TCRdb called the multiplex PCR reads again in MiXCR, with one record for every CDR3 protein. The table includes about 510,000 distinct CDR3 sequences, about 14% detected once. Whole-study findings and limits: Ophthalmopathy was model-predicted a median around 6.1 months pre-onset.

About this clonotype: As yet, its antigen is unknown.

The chain recombines TRBV5-1 with TRBJ2-7; 14 positions agree with TRBD2. The receptor comes from a woman between 40 and 50 years old with Graves' hyperthyroidism. The sample was blood. CDR3 coding DNA: TGCGCCAGCAGACAGGGACTAGCGGGAGCGTACGAGCAGTACTTC. Translated: CASRQGLAGAYEQYF. The entire variable domain, with the rest obtained from reference TRBV5-1 and TRBJ2-7, is as follows: KAGVTQTPRYLIKTRGQQVTLSCSPISGHRSVSWYQQTPGQGLQFLFEYFSETQRNKGNFPGRFSGRQFSNSRSEMNVSTLELGDSALYLCASRQGLAGAYEQYFGPGTRLTVT.